This note documents a single TCR beta chain sequence. The antigen is unknown. The method was immunoSEQ multiplex PCR; TCRdb's version includes in-frame clones alone and lacks a portion of them. The sample shows 90,000 to 100,000 clones, around 85% of them seen only once. The data belong to a study of OX40 agonist ivuxolimab in advanced cancers. Study details: There were three patients with partial responses, one having hepatocellular carcinoma and two cutaneous melanoma. Overall study results and limits: At 0.1 to 3.0 mg/kg and by week 6, CD4+ and CD8+ T cells in the blood had expanded clonally.

The clonotype was recovered from an adult with an advanced solid tumor such as melanoma, head and neck, liver or kidney cancer. Material: CD4+ or CD8+ T cells sorted from blood, obtained in a trial of the OX40 agonist ivuxolimab.

The CDR3 loop is CASSSVYNTYEQYF. DNA for the CDR3: TGTGCCAGCAGTTCTGTGTACAATACCTACGAGCAGTACTTC. The chain is built from TRBV28 and TRBJ2-7; D ambiguous. V lost 4 bases and J lost 2, with 12 bases in between. The CDR3 totals 14 residues. Germline V gene sequence: CDR1 MDHEN, CDR2 SYDVKM.